Each of the 3 T cell receptor beta chains below was sequenced from the same sample in a study of T-cell reconstitution after alpha-beta-depleted transplantation in children. During its preparation, the TCRbeta library received unique molecular identifiers. A single record per CDR3 protein comes from TCRdb applying MiXCR to the PCR reads. The sample consists of hundreds of thousands of distinct CDR3 sequences, approximately 8.9% of them appearing once. The sequencing here drew on PBMCs, mostly from graft donor cells, taken 180 days after TCRalphabeta/CD19-depleted stem cell transplant. Every receptor here comes from a male patient younger than 18 who had a stem cell transplant for acute lymphoblastic leukemia, so the T cells may come from the graft donor.

The table lists this clonotype with many counts. This CDR3 reads CASKAEPTAGAQYF. As DNA, the CDR3 is TGCGCCAGCAAGGCGGAACCAACCGCAGGGGCGCAGTATTTT. The V call is TRBV5-1, the J call TRBJ2-3; D possibly corresponds to TRBD1 (6 bases). This CDR3 spans 14 amino acids. The germline CDR1 and CDR2 sequences are SGHRS and YFSETQ. V was trimmed by 6 bases and J by 10 bases, leaving 21 bases between them. Filled out from reference TRBV5-1 and TRBJ2-3, the complete variable domain reads KAGVTQTPRYLIKTRGQQVTLSCSPISGHRSVSWYQQTPGQGLQFLFEYFSETQRNKGNFPGRFSGRQFSNSRSEMNVSTLELGDSALYLCASKAEPTAGAQYFGPGTRLTVL.

This clonotype was observed many times. The chain joins TRBV28 to TRBJ2-7; 7 bases are a match to TRBD1. The V gene's germline CDR1 is MDHEN and CDR2 SYDVKM. V lost 6 bases, J lost 3 bases, and 8 bases stayed unmatched. The CDR3 is 14 amino acids. The CDR3 is CASRTPGQYYEQYF. CDR3 DNA sequence: TGTGCCAGCAGGACTCCGGGACAGTACTACGAGCAGTACTTC.

There are a few counts of this clonotype. The genes are TRBV27 and TRBJ1-3; D not certain. The CDR3 sequence is 12 residues long. V was pared by 4 bases and J by 2 bases, with 3 bases between. Germline V lookup: CDR1 MNHEY, CDR2 SMNVEV (reference sequence). CDR3 in amino acids: CASSSPGNTIYF. CDR3 bases: TGTGCCAGCAGTTCGCCTGGAAACACCATATATTTT.